This is a list of T cell receptor beta chains from one sample in a study of shared clonotypes between healthy human individuals. Generated by immunoSEQ multiplex PCR, the TCRdb table keeps only in-frame clones and is missing some. Altogether 2 million to 2.5 million clones are present, around 92% being singletons, with the ten largest covering 0.37%. The sequenced sample was naive CD4+ T cells from PBMCs. These receptors all come from a man younger than 35 in good health. Some clones in this sample may be carry-over from other donors' samples. Each CDR3 is given with its conserved first and last residue. Fields, in order: clone size, D gene, V gene, J gene, CDR3 DNA, CDR3 protein. A D gene is named only where the DNA matches it firmly. Clone size appears in some rows only: once, few, many, or a class for an expanded clone.

-	-	TRBV5-1	TRBJ2-3	TGCGCCAGCAGCTTTAACGCCTACCCCCCAGATACGCAGTATTTT	CASSFNAYPPDTQYF
-	-	TRBV9	TRBJ1-5	TGTGCCAGCAGCGTAGACTCACATCAGCCCCAGCATTTT	CASSVDSHQPQHF
-	-	TRBV10-3	TRBJ2-7	TGTGCCATCAGTTTTCAGGGTTACGAGCAGTACTTC	CAISFQGYEQYF
-	-	TRBV5-1	TRBJ1-1	TGCGCCAGCAGCTTGCGTCCCGTACAGGGCCAGAACACTGAAGCTTTCTTT	CASSLRPVQGQNTEAFF
-	-	TRBV11-2	TRBJ2-1	TGTGCCAGCAGCCCACTAAACAATGAGCAGTTCTTC	CASSPLNNEQFF
-	TRBD2	TRBV5-6	TRBJ2-7	TGTGCCAGCAGCTCGTCTAGCGGGAGTATCTACGAGCAGTACTTC	CASSSSSGSIYEQYF
-	-	TRBV28	TRBJ2-3	TGTGCCAGCAGTTTAGGAGGTACTAGGACAGATACGCAGTATTTT	CASSLGGTRTDTQYF
-	TRBD2	TRBV4-1	TRBJ2-1	TGCGCCAGCAGCCGTCCTCTAGCGGGAGGAGTTGAGCAGTTCTTC	CASSRPLAGGVEQFF
-	-	TRBV19	TRBJ1-5	TGTGCCAGTAGTATGGGGTGGGGGCCGCCCCAGCATTTT	CASSMGWGPPQHF
-	TRBD1	TRBV7-3	TRBJ1-1	TGTGCCAGCAGCTCCACACAGGGGGCGGTCACTGAAGCTTTCTTT	CASSSTQGAVTEAFF
-	-	TRBV6-5	TRBJ2-5	TGTGCCAGCGGGATAACAGCAGCCCAAGAGACCCAGTACTTC	CASGITAAQETQYF
-	-	TRBV10-3	TRBJ1-1	TGTGCCATCAGTGAGTCTTGGGGCCGAACGGCGAACACTGAAGCTTTCTTT	CAISESWGRTANTEAFF
-	TRBD1	TRBV19	TRBJ2-5	TGTGCCAGTAGTATACGGGACAGGGCGGCGGAGACCCAGTACTTC	CASSIRDRAAETQYF
-	-	TRBV25-1	TRBJ1-1	TGTGCCAGCAGCACCGACTTTAGAACCAACACTGAAGCTTTCTTT	CASSTDFRTNTEAFF
-	-	TRBV6-5	TRBJ2-7	TGTGCCAGCAGTAAGGGTACAGGGAGCACCTACGAGCAGTACTTC	CASSKGTGSTYEQYF
-	-	TRBV7-9	TRBJ1-1	TGTGCCAGCAGGGTAGGGTACACTGAAGCTTTCTTT	CASRVGYTEAFF
-	-	TRBV10-1	TRBJ2-2	TGCGCCAGCAGTGAGCGTGGAGACGGGGAGCTGTTTTTT	CASSERGDGELFF
-	-	TRBV12-2	TRBJ2-7	TGTGCAAGTCGCTTCCCCGGGGTCGGCGGGAGAGGGGAGCAGTACTTC	CASRFPGVGGRGEQYF
-	-	TRBV28	TRBJ2-7	TGTGCCAGCAGTTTGGCATCCTACGAGCAGTACTTC	CASSLASYEQYF
-	-	TRBV14	TRBJ2-7	TGTGCCAGCAGCCAGATAACACCACAGAGCCCCCGCGAGCAGTACTTC	CASSQITPQSPREQYF
-	-	TRBV6-1	TRBJ1-1	TGTGCCAGCACCCCGGGGGGGGCGTTGAACACTGAAGCTTTCTTT	CASTPGGALNTEAFF
-	TRBD1	TRBV5-7	TRBJ2-7	TGTGCCAGCAGCCCCAGGGACAGCAATTACGAGCAGTACTTC	CASSPRDSNYEQYF
-	-	TRBV7-3	TRBJ2-3	TGTGCCAGCAGCTCCGGCCTCGGGGACTCCCAAACGCAGTATTTT	CASSSGLGDSQTQYF
once	TRBD2	TRBV5-1	TRBJ2-3	TGCGCCAGCAGCTTGATGGGAGGGATAGAAGCAGATACGCAGTATTTT	CASSLMGGIEADTQYF
-	-	TRBV11-2	TRBJ2-2	TGTGCCAGCAGCTTAGAGTGGCGGTTACGGAACACCGGGGAGCTGTTTTTT	CASSLEWRLRNTGELFF
once	TRBD2	TRBV7-3	TRBJ2-3	TGTGCCAGCGGACTAGCGGGAGGAGAGGATACGCAGTATTTT	CASGLAGGEDTQYF
once	-	TRBV2	TRBJ2-3	TGTGCCAGCAGTGAACCCGGGTCCCTCACAGATACGCAGTATTTT	CASSEPGSLTDTQYF
-	-	TRBV4-2	TRBJ2-3	TGTGCCAGCAGCCGAGATCTCCTGAGCGGCACTAGCACAGATACGCAGTATTTT	CASSRDLLSGTSTDTQYF
-	-	TRBV7-3	TRBJ2-6	TGTGCCAGCAGCCCTAATCGGGTTGGGGCCAACGTCCTGACTTTC	CASSPNRVGANVLTF
-	-	TRBV6-1	TRBJ1-1	TGTGCCAGCAACCCGACAGGCTCCACTGAAGCTTTCTTT	CASNPTGSTEAFF
-	TRBD2	TRBV2	TRBJ2-1	TGTGCCAGCCAGGGACTAGCGGGAACATACAATGAGCAGTTCTTC	CASQGLAGTYNEQFF
once	TRBD1	TRBV19	TRBJ2-1	TGTGCCAGTAGTGCAGGGGGCGGCTCCTACAATGAGCAGTTCTTC	CASSAGGGSYNEQFF
-	TRBD2	TRBV5-1	TRBJ2-3	TGCGCCAGCAGCTTACTAGCGGGAGGGCCTGCAGATACGCAGTATTTT	CASSLLAGGPADTQYF
-	-	TRBV27	TRBJ2-2	TGTGCCAGCAGCCAAACTCTAGCGACCGGGGAGCTGTTTTTT	CASSQTLATGELFF
-	-	TRBV29-1	TRBJ2-1	TGCAGCGCCGCGCGGGATTACAATGAGCAGTTCTTC	CSAARDYNEQFF